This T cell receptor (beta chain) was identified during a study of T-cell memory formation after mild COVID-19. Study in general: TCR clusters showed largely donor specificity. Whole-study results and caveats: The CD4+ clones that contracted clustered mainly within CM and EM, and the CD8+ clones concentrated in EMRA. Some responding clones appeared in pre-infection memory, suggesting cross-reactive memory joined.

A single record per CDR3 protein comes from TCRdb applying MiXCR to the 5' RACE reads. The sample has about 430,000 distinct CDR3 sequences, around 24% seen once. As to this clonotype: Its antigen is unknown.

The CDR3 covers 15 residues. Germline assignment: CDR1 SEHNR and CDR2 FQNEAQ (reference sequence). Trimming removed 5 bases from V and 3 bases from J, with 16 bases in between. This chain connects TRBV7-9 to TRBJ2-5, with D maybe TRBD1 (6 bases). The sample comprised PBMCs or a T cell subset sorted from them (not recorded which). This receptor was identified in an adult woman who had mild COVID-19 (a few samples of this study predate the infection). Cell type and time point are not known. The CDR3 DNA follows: TGTGCCAGCAGCCGTCCGCAGGACAGAGAAGAGACCCAGTACTTC. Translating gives CASSRPQDREETQYF. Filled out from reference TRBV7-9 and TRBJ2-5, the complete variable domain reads DTGVSQNPRHKITKRGQNVTFRCDPISEHNRLYWYRQTLGQGPEFLTYFQNEAQLEKSRLLSDRFSAERPKGSFSTLEIQRTEQGDSAMYLCASSRPQDREETQYFGPGTRLLVL.